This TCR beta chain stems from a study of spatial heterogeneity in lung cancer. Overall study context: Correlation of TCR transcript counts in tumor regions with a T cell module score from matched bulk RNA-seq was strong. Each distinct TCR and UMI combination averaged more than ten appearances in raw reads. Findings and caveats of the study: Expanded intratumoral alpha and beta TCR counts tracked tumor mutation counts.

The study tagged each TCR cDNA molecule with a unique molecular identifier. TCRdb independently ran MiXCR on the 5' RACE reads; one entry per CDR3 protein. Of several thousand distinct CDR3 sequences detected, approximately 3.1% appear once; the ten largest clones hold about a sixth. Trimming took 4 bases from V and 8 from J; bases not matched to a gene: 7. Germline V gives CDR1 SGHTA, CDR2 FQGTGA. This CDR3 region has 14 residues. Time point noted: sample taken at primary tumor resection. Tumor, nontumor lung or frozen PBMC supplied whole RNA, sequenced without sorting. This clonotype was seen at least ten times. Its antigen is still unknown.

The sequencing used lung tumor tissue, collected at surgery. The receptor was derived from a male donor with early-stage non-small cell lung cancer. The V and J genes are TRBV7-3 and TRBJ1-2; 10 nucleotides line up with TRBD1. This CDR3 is CASSSGTGESGYTF. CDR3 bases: TGTGCCAGCAGCTCCGGGACAGGGGAATCGGGCTACACCTTC.